This T cell receptor (beta chain) was captured by sequencing in a study of control samples from healthy donors and cancer patients. TCRdb's table, derived via immunoSEQ multiplex PCR, lists solely in-frame clones and lacks some. This repertoire shows some 140,000 clones, around nine tenths found once; its top ten account for 6% to 9.5%. CDR1 is LNHDA, CDR2 SQIVND, per germline (reference sequence). V gave up 6 bases and J gave up 5 bases, with 19 bases separating them. This CDR3 is built from 15 residues. Sequencing was carried out using PBMCs. The chain combines TRBV19 with TRBJ1-2; unclear D gene. The clonotype comes from a man aged 45-60 years with head and neck cancer. For the CDR3, the DNA is TGTGCCAGTAGAGGGTTTCCCCCGTTCCCTTATGGCTACACCTTC. Amino acids: CASRGFPPFPYGYTF.